This T cell receptor (beta chain) was profiled in a study of CD8+CD57+ T cells in acquired aplastic anemia. Study in general: The average for DNA from sorted CD4+ and CD8+ cells was about 3.3 ug. Read counts for CD4+ cells (from healthy donors) averaged approximately 10 million.

Per germline, CDR1 SGHVS and CDR2 FQNEAQ. The CDR3 has 13 residues if both end residues are counted. Concerning this clonotype: Its antigen is undetermined. This is likely a read error, given that the CDR3 carries no conserved phenylalanine or tryptophan at its end. The limits of the CDR3 on the DNA are not certain, so only TCRdb's listed CDR3 is given.

CDR3 and TCR beta VDJ profiling relied on a genomic DNA template. MiXCR, run by TCRdb on the reads, gives a single entry per CDR3 protein. The sample includes about 420,000 distinct CDR3 sequences, about 70% of them seen just once. Study outcomes and limitations: Patients were compared with controls for CD8+ Simpson's diversity, and no significant difference emerged. Between patients and controls, around 30 CD8+ CDR3 sequences were found in common.

Sequenced sample: sorted CD4+, CD8+, or CD8+CD57+ T cells (not recorded which) from PBMCs. The clonotype originates from a human donor in good health, serving as a control. The V and J genes are TRBV7-8 and TRBJ2-5. The CDR3: CASSRVAADTPYI.